The clone carrying this TCR beta chain came up once. With a much larger clone just one base away, this may be a read error. V was cut by 6 bases and J by 6 bases, with 14 bases left in between. This CDR3 spans 14 amino acids. This specimen belongs to a study of blood T cells in healthy people across ages. It was with a sample-barcoded 5' primer and a J-beta primer mix that a second PCR of roughly 7 to 11 cycles was run. TCRdb reprocessed the 5' RACE reads with MiXCR, giving one entry per CDR3 protein. The data hold 450,000 to 600,000 distinct CDR3 sequences, with about 27% observed a single time. This same sample was also taken into another study, of T cells of mothers and their children.

The sequenced material came from blood. The sequence was obtained from a boy aged 2 to 10 in good health. The chain is built from TRBV12-3 or TRBV12-4 and TRBJ2-2; TRBD1 is a possible D gene (6 bases). The chain's CDR3 is CASRPLSGAGELFF. The DNA for the CDR3 is TGTGCCAGCAGGCCCCTTTCAGGGGCCGGGGAGCTGTTTTTT.